What follows is one T cell receptor (beta chain) and its context. Its target is not known. The read ends 3 residues early relative to the CDR3; the germline J gene fills the gap. From germline, CDR1 is GTSNPN and CDR2 SVGIG (reference sequence). The germline V and J ends were trimmed by 4 bases and 0 bases, with 10 bases remaining between them. This CDR3 has 14 amino acids. The data derive from a study of Tregs in tolerant kidney transplant recipients. At the level of the study: Related graft donors supplied nonmyeloablative bone marrow transplants, and mixed chimerism was transient.

Some clones are missing from TCRdb's copy, which holds only in-frame ones; the method was immunoSEQ multiplex PCR. This specimen shows about 52,000 clones; the ten leading clones hold roughly 0.8%. Whole-study results and caveats: Expanding Tregs on activated donor B cells appeared to best identify donor-specific TCRbeta clones. Some patients' samples used different primers over time, so nucleotide sequences weren't comparable.

This TCR derives from a human donor who received a combined kidney and bone marrow transplant. The chain joins TRBV30 to TRBJ2-1; D is perhaps TRBD2 (6 bases). Sequencing used CD4+ T cells from blood, obtained before the transplant. The DNA read from the CDR3 is TGTGCCTGGACTCGGGGGAGCTCCTACAATGAG. Amino acids: CAWTRGSSYNE. The full CDR3 is CAWTRGSSYNEQFF.